A single sample is the source of the 27 T cell receptor beta chains below, sequenced in a study of T cells after yellow fever vaccination. Each CDR3 protein is one row after TCRdb ran MiXCR on the 5' RACE reads. The sample shows about 360,000 distinct CDR3 sequences, 6.2% of them seen only once. Source: PBMCs, taken 5 days after the yellow fever booster vaccination. These TCRs come from a man aged 25 to 45 who received the YFV17D yellow fever vaccine.

The DNA for the CDR3 is TGTGCCAGCAGCTTAGCCGGGGCAGGGCCTGGGGACACTGAAGCTTTCTTT. The encoded protein is CASSLAGAGPGDTEAFF. The chain couples TRBV7-6 to TRBJ1-1, with D maybe TRBD1 (5 bases). Germline CDR1 and CDR2: SGHVS and FNYEAQ. The length of the CDR3 is 17 residues. V was shortened by 0 bases and J by 3 bases, with 17 bases between the two germline ends. Using reference TRBV7-6 and TRBJ1-1 for the parts outside the CDR3, the full variable domain is GAGVSQSPRYKVTKRGQDVALRCDPISGHVSLYWYRQALGQGPEFLTYFNYEAQQDKSGLPNDRFSAERPEGSISTLTIQRTEQRDSAMYRCASSLAGAGPGDTEAFFGQGTRLTVV.

This clonotype has more than one count but fewer than ten. This chain uses TRBV25-1 with TRBJ1-6, with a tentative D call TRBD1 (5 bases). Germline V lookup: CDR1 MGHDK, CDR2 SYGVNS. There are 15 residues in the CDR3. The V end lost 1 base, the J end lost 12 bases, and 16 bases lay between the germline ends. In nucleotides, the CDR3 is TGTGCCAGCAGTGAATCTACAGGAGGGCAGAGACCCCTCCACTTT. Its protein product is CASSESTGGQRPLHF.

This clonotype came up a few times. The gene calls are TRBV20-1 and TRBJ1-6, with D maybe TRBD1 (6 bases). CDR1 is DFQATT and CDR2 is SNEGSKA in the germline V gene (reference sequence). This CDR3 region has 16 residues. V was clipped by 1 base and J by 0 bases, with 10 bases between them. The CDR3 sequence is CSARATGFSYNSPLHF. The CDR3 DNA follows: TGCAGTGCTAGAGCAACAGGGTTCTCCTATAATTCACCCCTCCACTTT.

A few counts support this clonotype. The chain employs TRBV29-1 and TRBJ2-2; no reliable D call. CDR3 length equals 12 residues. V shed 3 bases and J shed 6 bases, with 8 bases lying between them. Germline-derived CDR1 and CDR2 are SQVTM and ANQGSEA. CDR3 protein: CSVDAGSGELFF. Written as DNA, the CDR3 is TGCAGCGTTGACGCCGGGTCCGGGGAGCTGTTTTTT.

A few counts support this clonotype. The chain employs TRBV5-4 and TRBJ2-1; D gene ambiguous. This CDR3 has 13 residues. The V end lost 0 bases, the J end lost 6 bases, and 7 bases lay between the germline ends. Germline loops: CDR1 SGHNT, CDR2 YYREEE (reference sequence). The CDR3 region is CASSLDPPNEQFF. DNA for the CDR3: TGTGCCAGCAGCTTGGACCCCCCCAATGAGCAGTTCTTC.

This clonotype was seen ten or more times. This chain connects TRBV5-1 to TRBJ2-2; D possibly corresponds to TRBD1 (5 bases). Germline loops: CDR1 SGHRS, CDR2 YFSETQ. The CDR3 is 16 residues long. V was cut by 1 base and J by 1 base, with 11 bases left in between. CDR3 in DNA: TGCGCCAGCAGCTTGTTTGGGGCGGAGAACACCGGGGAGCTGTTTTTT. Translating it yields CASSLFGAENTGELFF. Full variable domain (remainder filled in from reference TRBV5-1 and TRBJ2-2): KAGVTQTPRYLIKTRGQQVTLSCSPISGHRSVSWYQQTPGQGLQFLFEYFSETQRNKGNFPGRFSGRQFSNSRSEMNVSTLELGDSALYLCASSLFGAENTGELFFGEGSRLTVL.

In its sample, this clonotype was seen many times. The gene calls are TRBV24-1 and TRBJ2-3, with D perhaps matching TRBD2 (5 bases). The CDR3 loop spans 17 amino acids. Germline CDR1 is KGHDR and CDR2 is SFDVKD. The ends were cut back, 3 bases at V and 2 bases at J, with 17 bases in the middle. In DNA, the CDR3 is TGTGCCACCAGTGATGCCCGGGGTGATGGATACACAGATACGCAGTATTTT. Translated: CATSDARGDGYTDTQYF.

The sample holds a few counts of this clonotype. The chain recombines TRBV7-2 with TRBJ2-1; a possible D gene is TRBD2 (6 bases). The CDR3 is made up of 13 amino acids. The germline gives CDR1 SGHTA, CDR2 FQGNSA. The V and J ends lost 3 bases and 10 bases respectively, with 13 bases between them. The CDR3 loop is CASSLPTSGEQFF. The CDR3 nucleotides read TGTGCCAGCAGCTTGCCTACCAGCGGGGAGCAGTTCTTC. Full variable domain (outside the CDR3, taken from reference TRBV7-2 and TRBJ2-1): GAGVSQSPSNKVTEKGKDVELRCDPISGHTALYWYRQSLGQGLEFLIYFQGNSAPDKSGLPSDRFSAERTGGSVSTLTIQRTQQEDSAVYLCASSLPTSGEQFFGPGTRLTVL.

This clonotype was seen a handful of times. The rearrangement uses TRBV30 and TRBJ2-1, with D tentatively TRBD2 (5 bases). The V end was cut by 2 bases, the J end by 0 bases, with 11 bases between. Germline V CDR1 and CDR2: GTSNPN, SVGIG (reference sequence). The CDR3 extends over 15 amino acids. The CDR3 spells CAWSTPGSSYNEQFF. The CDR3 nucleotides are TGTGCCTGGAGTACGCCGGGGAGCTCCTACAATGAGCAGTTCTTC.

This clonotype was detected only a few times. The chain has TRBV7-2 and TRBJ2-1; possibly TRBD1 for D (6 bases). Trimming pared 4 bases from V and 4 bases from J, leaving 14 bases between. The length of the CDR3 is 15 residues. CDR1 SGHTA and CDR2 FQGNSA come from the germline V gene. CDR3 loop: CASSSSYQGYNEQFF. The CDR3 DNA sequence: TGTGCCAGCAGCTCTAGCTATCAGGGGTACAATGAGCAGTTCTTC.

This clonotype was observed a handful of times. The rearrangement joins TRBV5-1 to TRBJ2-1, with 11 bases aligning to TRBD2. The CDR3 consists of 18 residues. Trimming cost V 4 bases and J 4 bases; bases outside gene matches: 13. Germline CDR1 and CDR2: SGHRS and YFSETQ. The CDR3 sequence is CASSPRSPLAGGYNEQFF. The CDR3 DNA reads TGCGCCAGCAGCCCCCGCAGCCCCCTAGCGGGAGGATACAATGAGCAGTTCTTC.

This clonotype was found many times. The chain joins TRBV18 to TRBJ2-7, with D possibly called TRBD1 or TRBD2 (5 bases each). The V gene lost 2 bases and the J gene lost 4 bases, with 18 bases spanning the gap. The CDR3 spans 16 residues. Germline lookup yields CDR1 KGHSH and CDR2 LQKENI. CDR3 protein: CASSPGGLPNFYEQYF. CDR3 in DNA: TGTGCCAGCTCACCAGGGGGTCTTCCGAACTTTTACGAGCAGTACTTC. The full variable domain, in which reference TRBV18 and TRBJ2-7 provide the parts outside the CDR3, is NAGVMQNPRHLVRRRGQEARLRCSPMKGHSHVYWYRQLPEEGLKFMVYLQKENIIDESGMPKERFSAEFPKEGPSILRIQQVVRGDSAAYFCASSPGGLPNFYEQYFGPGTRLTVT.

A few counts support this clonotype. V and J are TRBV7-6 and TRBJ2-2, with 8 bases matching TRBD2. V was pared by 5 bases and J by 9 bases, with 5 bases of the junction left unmatched. The germline gives CDR1 SGHVS, CDR2 FNYEAQ. The CDR3 runs 13 residues. CDR3 nucleotides: TGTGCCAGCAGCGAGAGCGGGAGCCGGGAGCTGTTTTTT. Translation gives CASSESGSRELFF.

Ten or more counts support this clonotype. V and J are TRBV20-1 and TRBJ2-1; D call uncertain. The CDR3 consists of 13 residues. V lost 3 bases, J lost 6 bases, and 12 bases lay in between. Per germline, CDR1 DFQATT and CDR2 SNEGSKA (reference sequence). The CDR3 coding sequence is TGCAGTGCTAGTTATCTTCCCGGCAATGAGCAGTTCTTC. Protein: CSASYLPGNEQFF.

V and J are TRBV10-3 and TRBJ2-7; TRBD1 is a possible D gene (6 bases). CDR1 ENHRY and CDR2 SYGVKD come from the germline V gene. Between the trimmed V and J ends, which lost 5 bases and 5 bases, there was a span of 10 bases. There are 12 residues in the CDR3. Here the CDR3 reads CAISRDNNEQYF. The CDR3 nucleotides are TGTGCCATCAGTCGGGACAACAACGAGCAGTACTTC.

The V gene is TRBV3-1, the J gene TRBJ1-1, with D unclear. This CDR3 region has 13 residues. CDR1 is LGHDT and CDR2 is YNNKEL in the germline V gene (reference sequence). The V end lost 2 bases, the J end lost 0 bases, and 4 bases lay between the germline ends. CDR3 DNA sequence: TGTGCCAGCAGCCAATCAGTGAACACTGAAGCTTTCTTT. Its translation is CASSQSVNTEAFF. Full variable domain (outside the CDR3, taken from reference TRBV3-1 and TRBJ1-1): DTAVSQTPKYLVTQMGNDKSIKCEQNLGHDTMYWYKQDSKKFLKIMFSYNNKELIINETVPNRFSPKSPDKAHLNLHINSLELGDSAVYFCASSQSVNTEAFFGQGTRLTVV.

The chain combines TRBV7-2 with TRBJ1-2, with no clear D. The CDR3 is 12 residues long. Trimming left V 8 bases short and J 4 bases short, with 11 bases between. Germline CDR1 SGHTA, CDR2 FQGNSA. CDR3 nucleotide sequence: TGTGCCAGCCTTGGAAGCGGCTATGGCTACACCTTC. As protein: CASLGSGYGYTF.

This sequence joins TRBV21-1 and TRBJ2-7; the table's D call, TRBD2, has no DNA check behind it. TRBV21-1 is a pseudogene locus. This CDR3 contains 19 residues. In nucleotides, the CDR3 is TGTGCCAGCAACGGTGGCCCTACCAGCGGGACTAGCGGGAGCTACGAGCAGTACTTC. It specifies CASNGGPTSGTSGSYEQYF.

This clonotype was observed at least ten times. The J gene is TRBJ2-5, the V gene TRBV18, with D hard to call. The CDR3 runs 15 residues. Germline lookup yields CDR1 KGHSH and CDR2 LQKENI. V lost 0 bases, J lost 3 bases, and 11 bases lay in between. CDR3 residues: CASSPPGISEETQYF. CDR3 in DNA: TGTGCCAGCTCACCACCGGGTATATCGGAAGAGACCCAGTACTTC.

This clonotype was counted between two and nine times. The chain uses TRBV29-1 and TRBJ2-2, with unresolved D. CDR1 SQVTM and CDR2 ANQGSEA come from the germline V gene. The CDR3 extends over 11 amino acids. Trimming pared 5 bases from V and 7 bases from J, leaving 8 bases between. Written as DNA, the CDR3 is TGCAGCGTTAAACGGAGCGGGGAGCTGTTTTTT. Its protein product is CSVKRSGELFF.

The sample holds many counts of this clonotype. This sequence joins TRBV5-1 and TRBJ2-1; either TRBD1 or TRBD2 may fit D (5 bases each). Germline values: CDR1 SGHRS, CDR2 YFSETQ. The CDR3 has 15 amino acids. V shed 4 bases and J shed 4 bases, with 15 bases lying between them. CDR3 coding DNA: TGCGCCAGCAGCCCCAGGCTAGAGGGGTACAATGAGCAGTTCTTC. It specifies CASSPRLEGYNEQFF.

This clonotype has ten or more counts. The rearrangement joins TRBV20-1 to TRBJ2-2; D gene unclear. V lost 3 bases and J 4 bases, leaving 9 bases between the germline ends. CDR1 DFQATT and CDR2 SNEGSKA come from the germline V gene (reference sequence). CDR3 length: 13 amino acids. As DNA, the CDR3 is TGCAGTGCTAGGGGCGATGGCACCGGGGAGCTGTTTTTT. Protein: CSARGDGTGELFF.

This clonotype came up many times. The chain links TRBV14 to TRBJ2-7; 7 bases agree with TRBD1. CDR1 and CDR2 (germline): SGHDN, FVKESK. Unmatched junction bases numbered 4, after V lost 2 bases and J lost 0 bases. The CDR3 sequence is 15 residues long. CDR3 bases: TGTGCCAGCAGCCAATCCGGGACAGCCTCCTACGAGCAGTACTTC. As protein: CASSQSGTASYEQYF.

This clonotype was seen repeatedly, ten times or more. The rearrangement links TRBV7-2 to TRBJ2-7; 10 nucleotides line up with TRBD2. The CDR3 length is 15 residues. Unmatched junction bases numbered 13, after V lost 11 bases and J lost 3 bases. Per the germline V gene, CDR1 is SGHTA and CDR2 is FQGNSA. CDR3 sequence: CAVVGTSDLYYEQYF. CDR3 coding DNA: TGTGCCGTCGTAGGGACTAGCGACCTATACTACGAGCAGTACTTC.

Ten or more counts support this clonotype. This chain joins TRBV6-5 and TRBJ1-5; D unclear. CDR3 length equals 14 residues. Germline CDR1 MNHEY, CDR2 SVGAGI. Deletions cut 3 bases from V and 0 bases from J, with 6 bases between. CDR3 nucleotides: TGTGCCAGCAGTTATCGGGATAGCAATCAGCCCCAGCATTTT. Translation: CASSYRDSNQPQHF.

This clonotype was counted only a few times. V usage is TRBV5-6 and J usage is TRBJ2-7, with 12 bases fitting TRBD2. After removal of 1 base from V and 1 base from J, the junction contained 9 bases not matched to a gene. The germline V gene has CDR1 SGHDT and CDR2 YYEEEE. This CDR3 has 18 amino acids. As DNA, the CDR3 is TGTGCCAGCAGCTTGTGGTTGACTAGCGGGAGTATGTCCTACGAGCAGTACTTC. This encodes CASSLWLTSGSMSYEQYF. Full variable domain (missing parts from reference TRBV5-6 and TRBJ2-7): DAGVTQSPTHLIKTRGQQVTLRCSPKSGHDTVSWYQQALGQGPQFIFQYYEEEERQRGNFPDRFSGHQFPNYSSELNVNALLLGDSALYLCASSLWLTSGSMSYEQYFGPGTRLTVT.

In the case of this clonotype: This may be a read error, as it is one base from a much larger clone. The CDR3 DNA reads as TGCGCCAGCAGCTTGGAACCCGGGGCAGGACAAGAGACCCAGTACTTC. Encoded protein: CASSLEPGAGQETQYF. The chain combines TRBV5-1 with TRBJ2-5; D possibly matches TRBD1 or TRBD2 (5 bases each). CDR1 is SGHRS, CDR2 YFSETQ, per germline. V lost 0 bases to trimming and J lost 2 bases, with 14 bases between them. The CDR3 has 16 amino acids.